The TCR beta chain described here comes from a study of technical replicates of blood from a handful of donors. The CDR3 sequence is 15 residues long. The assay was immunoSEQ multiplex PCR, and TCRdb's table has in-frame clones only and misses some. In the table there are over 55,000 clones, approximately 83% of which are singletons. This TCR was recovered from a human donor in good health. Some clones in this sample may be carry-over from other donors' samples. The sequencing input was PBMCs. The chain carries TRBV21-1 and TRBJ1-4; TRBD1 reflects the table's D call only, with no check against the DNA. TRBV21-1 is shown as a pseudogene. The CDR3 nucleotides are TGTGCCAGCAGCAAAGACGCAGGAAAGAATGAAAAACTGTTTTTT. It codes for CASSKDAGKNEKLFF.